This TCR beta chain was obtained from a study of blood T cell repertoires in COVID-19. CDR3 length: 18 amino acids. Trimming took off 1 base at V and 7 bases at J, with 22 bases between the two ends. Germline CDR1 SEHNR, CDR2 FQNEAQ (reference sequence). The assay was immunoSEQ multiplex PCR, and TCRdb's table has in-frame clones only and misses some. Among a few hundred thousand clones listed, about 91% were seen once. This TCR was sampled from a woman younger than 45 with COVID-19, enrolled during active disease. Input material: peripheral blood. This chain uses TRBV7-9 with TRBJ2-2, with D possibly TRBD1 on 6 matching bases. CDR3 residues: CASSLGVGPPSGDGELFF. Written as DNA, the CDR3 is TGTGCCAGCAGCTTAGGTGTCGGGCCGCCATCAGGGGACGGGGAGCTGTTTTTT.